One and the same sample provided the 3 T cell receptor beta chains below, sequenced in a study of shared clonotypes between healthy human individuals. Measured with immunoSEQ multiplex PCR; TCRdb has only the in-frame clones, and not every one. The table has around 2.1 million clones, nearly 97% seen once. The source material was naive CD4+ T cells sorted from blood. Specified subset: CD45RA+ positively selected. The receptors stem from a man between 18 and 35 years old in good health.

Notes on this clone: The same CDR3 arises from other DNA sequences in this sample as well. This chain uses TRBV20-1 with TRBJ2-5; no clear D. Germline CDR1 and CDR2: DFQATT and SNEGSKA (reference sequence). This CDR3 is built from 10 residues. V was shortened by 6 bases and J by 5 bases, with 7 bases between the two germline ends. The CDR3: CSALKETQYF. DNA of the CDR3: TGCAGTGCCCTCAAGGAGACCCAGTACTTC.

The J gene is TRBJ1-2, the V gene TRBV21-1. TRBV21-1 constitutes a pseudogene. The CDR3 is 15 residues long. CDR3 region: CASSKSADFYYGYTF. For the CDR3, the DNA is TGTGCCAGCAGCAAATCGGCGGACTTCTACTATGGCTACACCTTC.

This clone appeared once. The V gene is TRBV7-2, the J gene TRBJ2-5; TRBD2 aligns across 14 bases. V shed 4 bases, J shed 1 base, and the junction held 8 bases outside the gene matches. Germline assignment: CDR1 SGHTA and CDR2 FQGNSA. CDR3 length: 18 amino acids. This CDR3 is CASSYGLAGGTPQETQYF. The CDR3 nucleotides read TGTGCCAGCAGCTATGGACTAGCGGGAGGAACTCCCCAAGAGACCCAGTACTTC.